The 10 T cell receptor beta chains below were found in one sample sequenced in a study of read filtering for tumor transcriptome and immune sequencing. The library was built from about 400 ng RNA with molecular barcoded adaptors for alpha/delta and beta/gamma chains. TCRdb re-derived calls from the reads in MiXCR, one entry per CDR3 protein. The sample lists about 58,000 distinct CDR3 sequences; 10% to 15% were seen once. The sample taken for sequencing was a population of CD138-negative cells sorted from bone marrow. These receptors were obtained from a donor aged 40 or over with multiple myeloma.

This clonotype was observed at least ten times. The DNA for the CDR3 is TGTGCCAGTTCCGGGACTAGCGGGGGCCCGACCTACGAGCAGTACTTC. Protein product: CASSGTSGGPTYEQYF. This chain joins TRBV13 and TRBJ2-7, with TRBD2 identical over 14 bases. In germline, CDR1 is PRHDT, CDR2 FYEKMQ (reference sequence). V lost 9 bases, J lost 2 bases, and 9 bases stayed unmatched. The CDR3 has 16 residues.

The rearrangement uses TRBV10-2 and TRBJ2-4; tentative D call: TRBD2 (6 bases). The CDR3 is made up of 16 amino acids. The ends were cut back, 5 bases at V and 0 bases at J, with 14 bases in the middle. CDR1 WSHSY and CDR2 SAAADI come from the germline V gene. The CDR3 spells CASSNLALLAKNIQYF. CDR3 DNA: TGCGCCAGCAGTAATCTAGCGTTGCTAGCCAAAAACATTCAGTACTTC.

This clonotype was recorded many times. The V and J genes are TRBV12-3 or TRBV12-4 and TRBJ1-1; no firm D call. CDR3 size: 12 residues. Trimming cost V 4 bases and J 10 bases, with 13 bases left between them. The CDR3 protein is CASSSTNRLAFF. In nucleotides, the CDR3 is TGTGCCAGCAGTTCCACCAATCGACTAGCTTTCTTT.

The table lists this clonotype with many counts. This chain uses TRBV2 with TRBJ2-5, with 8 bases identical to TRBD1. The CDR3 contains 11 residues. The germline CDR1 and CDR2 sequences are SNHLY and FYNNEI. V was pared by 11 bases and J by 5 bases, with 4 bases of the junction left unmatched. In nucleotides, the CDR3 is TGTGCCCACGGACAGGGCGAGACCCAGTACTTC. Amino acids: CAHGQGETQYF.

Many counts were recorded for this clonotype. The CDR3 coding sequence is TGTGCCACCAGTATGAGGGGCGCAGGGACTAGCGGGGGACGCACAGATACGCAGTATTTT. Its protein is CATSMRGAGTSGGRTDTQYF. This chain uses TRBV24-1 with TRBJ2-3, with 14 positions matching TRBD2. V lost 6 bases and J lost 1; bases outside the gene matches: 14. Per the germline V gene, CDR1 is KGHDR and CDR2 is SFDVKD. CDR3 size: 20 residues.

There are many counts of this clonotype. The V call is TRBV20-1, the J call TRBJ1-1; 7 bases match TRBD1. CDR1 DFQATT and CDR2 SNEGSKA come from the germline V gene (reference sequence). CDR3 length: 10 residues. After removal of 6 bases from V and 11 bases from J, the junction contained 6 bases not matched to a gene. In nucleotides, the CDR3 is TGCAGTGCCGATGACAGGGTGGCTTTCTTT. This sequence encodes CSADDRVAFF.

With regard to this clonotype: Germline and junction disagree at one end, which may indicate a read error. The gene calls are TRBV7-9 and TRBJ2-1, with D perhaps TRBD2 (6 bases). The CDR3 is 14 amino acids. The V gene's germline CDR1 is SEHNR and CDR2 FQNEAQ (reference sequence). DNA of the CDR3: TGTGCCAGCAGGTTGGCGGGATCCTACCATGAGCAGTTCTTC. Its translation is CASRLAGSYHEQFF.

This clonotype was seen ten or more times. The CDR3 sequence: CASQRGTTDTQYF. The CDR3 DNA reads as TGTGCCAGCCAGCGGGGGACGACAGATACGCAGTATTTT. The chain carries TRBV12-3 or TRBV12-4 and TRBJ2-3, with TRBD2 matching over 8 bases. V shed 8 bases and J 3 bases; nucleotides not matched to a gene: 4. The CDR3 length is 13 residues.

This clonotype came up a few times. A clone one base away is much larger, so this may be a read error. The DNA of the CDR3 is TGTGCCAGCAGTTTCCAGGGTCCCATGAACACTGGAGCTTTCTTT. Translating it yields CASSFQGPMNTGAFF. This chain joins TRBV12-3 or TRBV12-4 and TRBJ1-1; D perhaps matches TRBD1 (5 bases). The CDR3 spans 15 residues.

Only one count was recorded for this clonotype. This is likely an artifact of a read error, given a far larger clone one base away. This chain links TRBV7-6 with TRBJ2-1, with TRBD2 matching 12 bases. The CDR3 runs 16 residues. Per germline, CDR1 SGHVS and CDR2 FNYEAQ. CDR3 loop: CASSKASGGGSNGQFF. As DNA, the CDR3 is TGCGCCAGCAGCAAGGCTAGCGGGGGGGGTTCCAATGGGCAGTTCTTC.